This T cell receptor beta chain was identified during a study of technical replicates of blood from several donors. The sample holds one count of this clone. The CDR3 has 16 residues. V lost 5 bases to trimming and J lost 5 bases, with 18 bases between them. Germline assignment: CDR1 SGHTA and CDR2 FQGNSA. The protocol was immunoSEQ multiplex PCR, while the TCRdb copy is restricted to in-frame clones and leaves out a portion. The sample holds 60,000 to 75,000 clones, 85% to 90% seen once. Sequencing input: PBMCs. The chain links TRBV7-2 to TRBJ2-2, with a weak D call TRBD2 (7 bases). The sequence came from a human donor in good health. Some clones in this sample may be carry-over from other donors' samples. The CDR3 nucleotides read TGTGCCAGCAGCCGCCGGGGGGCCCTTGGGACCGGGGAGCTGTTTTTT. Protein: CASSRRGALGTGELFF.